Shown below are 20 T cell receptor beta chains from a single sample sequenced in a study of OX40 agonist ivuxolimab in advanced cancers. The assay was immunoSEQ multiplex PCR, and TCRdb's table has in-frame clones only and misses some. The sample holds over 60,000 clones, roughly 80% seen once. The starting material was CD4+ or CD8+ T cells sorted from blood, obtained in a trial of the OX40 agonist ivuxolimab. The receptors were gathered from an adult with an advanced solid tumor such as melanoma, head and neck, liver or kidney cancer.

The V and J genes are TRBV7-8 and TRBJ2-7; TRBD1 is a possible D gene (5 bases). V dropped 2 bases and J dropped 3 bases, with 11 bases sitting between them. From germline, CDR1 is SGHVS and CDR2 FQNEAQ. This CDR3 spans 14 amino acids. The CDR3 loop reads CASSLPQVYYEQYF. CDR3 DNA sequence: TGTGCCAGCAGCTTACCACAGGTTTACTACGAGCAGTACTTC. Full variable domain (outside the CDR3, taken from reference TRBV7-8 and TRBJ2-7): GAGVSQSPRYKVAKRGQDVALRCDPISGHVSLFWYQQALGQGPEFLTYFQNEAQLDKSGLPSDRFFAERPEGSVSTLKIQRTQQEDSAVYLCASSLPQVYYEQYFGPGTRLTVT.

This clone was seen more than once but under ten times. The chain links TRBV7-2 to TRBJ2-1; D uncertain. Trimming cost V 4 bases and J 8 bases, with 12 bases left between them. Per the germline V gene, CDR1 is SGHTA and CDR2 is FQGNSA. The CDR3 runs to 13 residues. CDR3 protein: CASSSSAGHEQFF. The CDR3 nucleotides read TGTGCCAGCAGCTCTAGTGCAGGCCATGAGCAGTTCTTC.

CDR3 nucleotide sequence: TGTGCCAGCAGCTTTTCTAGCGGGAGTATAAGGGTCGAGCAGTACGTC. It codes for CASSFSSGSIRVEQYV. This chain connects TRBV11-2 to TRBJ2-7; 10 nucleotides match TRBD2. Germline-derived CDR1 and CDR2 are SGHAT and FQNNGV. The CDR3 length is 16 residues. J lost 6 bases, V lost 3 bases, and 11 bases had no gene match.

The CDR3 bases are TGCAGCGTTGGCGGGACAGCCCCGGCTTTCTTT. Translation gives CSVGGTAPAFF. The chain is built from TRBV29-1 and TRBJ1-1; 7 bases are shared with TRBD1. The length of the CDR3 is 11 residues. V trimming: 4 bases; J trimming: 11 bases; junction bases outside the gene matches: 7. Per germline, CDR1 SQVTM and CDR2 ANQGSEA.

The chain recombines TRBV6-5 with TRBJ1-1, with D unresolved. The germline CDR1 and CDR2 sequences are MNHEY and SVGAGI. The CDR3 totals 16 residues. Trimming pared 2 bases from V and 2 bases from J, leaving 15 bases between. This CDR3 reads CASSYRAYPSNTEAFF. CDR3 nucleotide sequence: TGTGCCAGCAGTTACAGGGCCTATCCCTCTAACACTGAAGCTTTCTTT.

This clone was recorded only once. CDR3 loop: CASSQDRQGIYEQYF. CDR3 DNA sequence: TGCGCCAGCAGCCAAGATCGACAGGGGATCTACGAGCAGTACTTC. The chain couples TRBV4-1 to TRBJ2-7, with TRBD1 identical over 8 bases. CDR3 size: 15 residues. Germline V CDR1 and CDR2: MGHRA, YSYEKL. Germline trimming cut 0 bases from V and 3 bases from J; bases unmatched to any gene: 4.

As DNA, the CDR3 is TGTGCCAGTAGTATGAGAGGGGAAGAGACCCAGTACTTC. It codes for CASSMRGEETQYF. The chain couples TRBV19 to TRBJ2-5, with D possibly called TRBD1 or TRBD2 (5 bases each). Trimming took off 3 bases at V and 3 bases at J, with 8 bases between the two ends. The CDR3 contains 13 residues. In germline, CDR1 is LNHDA, CDR2 SQIVND (reference sequence).

The chain employs TRBV7-2 and TRBJ2-3; 10 bases agree with TRBD1. Germline CDR1 SGHTA, CDR2 FQGNSA. The CDR3 has 15 amino acids. V gave up 7 bases and J gave up 4 bases; unmatched junction bases: 8. The CDR3 coding sequence is TGTGCCAGCACCTACCGGGACAGGGGACCAGATACGCAGTATTTT. Protein: CASTYRDRGPDTQYF.

This chain uses TRBV7-2 with TRBJ2-7; a weak D match, TRBD2 (5 bases). Looked up from germline, CDR1 is SGHTA and CDR2 is FQGNSA. The CDR3 runs to 14 residues. V was pared by 5 bases and J by 6 bases, with 17 bases between. CDR3 sequence: CASSAPPRGLEQYF. The CDR3 DNA is TGTGCCAGCAGCGCGCCCCCACGGGGTCTCGAGCAGTACTTC.

The CDR3 sequence is CASSGDGTEDNEQFF. The CDR3 DNA reads as TGCGCCAGCAGCGGCGACGGGACAGAAGACAATGAGCAGTTCTTC. The gene calls are TRBV5-1 and TRBJ2-1; 7 bases agree with TRBD1. The ends lost 4 bases at V and 5 bases at J; junction bases unmatched: 9. This CDR3 has 15 amino acids. Germline CDR1 SGHRS, CDR2 YFSETQ. Combining the CDR3 with reference TRBV5-1 and TRBJ2-1 gives the whole variable domain KAGVTQTPRYLIKTRGQQVTLSCSPISGHRSVSWYQQTPGQGLQFLFEYFSETQRNKGNFPGRFSGRQFSNSRSEMNVSTLELGDSALYLCASSGDGTEDNEQFFGPGTRLTVL.

CDR3 DNA sequence: TGTGCCAGCAGCTTGGAGGTTACTAGCTTTGATGAGCAGTTCTTC. Its protein is CASSLEVTSFDEQFF. The V gene is TRBV5-4, the J gene TRBJ2-1; D might be TRBD2 (6 bases). V shed 0 bases and J shed 8 bases, with 15 bases lying between them. This CDR3 has 15 amino acids. Germline values: CDR1 SGHNT, CDR2 YYREEE (reference sequence).

The chain is built from TRBV6-5 and TRBJ1-6; 7 nucleotides align to TRBD1. Per the germline V gene, CDR1 is MNHEY and CDR2 is SVGAGI. The CDR3 totals 15 residues. J was trimmed by 3 bases and V by 5 bases; bases with no gene match: 4. The CDR3 loop is CASSITGVYNSPLHF. As DNA, the CDR3 is TGTGCCAGCAGTATAACAGGGGTCTATAATTCACCCCTCCACTTT.

The chain employs TRBV19 and TRBJ2-5, with 14 positions matching TRBD2. J lost 4 bases, V lost 3 bases, and 10 bases had no gene match. The CDR3 is made up of 18 amino acids. Germline V gene data show CDR1 as LNHDA and CDR2 as SQIVND (reference sequence). The CDR3 DNA sequence: TGTGCCAGTAGTATGCTGACTAGCGGGAGGGCTGTCCCAGAGACCCAGTACTTC. It codes for CASSMLTSGRAVPETQYF.

The V gene is TRBV9, the J gene TRBJ2-1; 8 nucleotides agree with TRBD2. Germline trimming cut 4 bases from V and 0 bases from J; bases unmatched to any gene: 9. This CDR3 region has 17 residues. Germline values: CDR1 SGDLS, CDR2 YYNGEE. The DNA for the CDR3 is TGTGCCAGCAGCCCCCGGGGAGCGGGGGCCTCCTACAATGAGCAGTTCTTC. Its translation: CASSPRGAGASYNEQFF.

The chain has TRBV6-4 and TRBJ2-3; 9 bases match TRBD2. Germline V lookup: CDR1 MRHNA, CDR2 SNTAGT. CDR3 size: 16 residues. V lost 3 bases and J lost 3; bases outside the gene matches: 7. CDR3 bases: TGTGCCAGCAGTGAACAGCCTAGCGGGACGACAGATACGCAGTATTTT. The encoded protein is CASSEQPSGTTDTQYF.

V and J are TRBV7-9 and TRBJ2-3; D is unresolved. Between the trimmed V and J ends, which lost 1 base and 5 bases, there was a span of 16 bases. This CDR3 spans 16 amino acids. Germline values: CDR1 SEHNR, CDR2 FQNEAQ (reference sequence). Written as DNA, the CDR3 is TGTGCCAGCAGCTTAGACTCCATCAGGCTGAGAGATACGCAGTATTTT. This sequence encodes CASSLDSIRLRDTQYF.

The chain couples TRBV29-1 to TRBJ1-1; no clear D. The germline V gene has CDR1 SQVTM and CDR2 ANQGSEA. The CDR3 consists of 11 residues. Trimming took off 8 bases at V and 6 bases at J, with 13 bases between the two ends. CDR3 in DNA: TGCAGCACCCTTAATGGAGCTGAAGCTTTCTTT. Translation gives CSTLNGAEAFF.

In DNA form, the CDR3 reads TGCGCCAGCAGCCAAGAGTGGTCCGGCGATACGCAGTATTTT. The encoded protein is CASSQEWSGDTQYF. The genes are TRBV4-3 and TRBJ2-3; no reliable D call. CDR1 and CDR2 from the germline V gene are LGHNA and YSLEER. V lost 0 bases to trimming and J lost 6 bases, with 10 bases between them. CDR3 size: 14 residues.

This chain links TRBV19 with TRBJ1-1; D gene ambiguous. This CDR3 has 12 amino acids. V lost 4 bases and J 3 bases, leaving 6 bases between the germline ends. Germline V gives CDR1 LNHDA, CDR2 SQIVND (reference sequence). Here the CDR3 reads CASSKRDTEAFF. The CDR3 DNA is TGTGCCAGTAGTAAGCGGGACACTGAAGCTTTCTTT.

This chain links TRBV2 with TRBJ2-5, with a tentative D call TRBD1 (6 bases). This CDR3 is 13 amino acids long. In germline, CDR1 is SNHLY, CDR2 FYNNEI. V lost 1 base, J lost 4 bases, and 7 bases lay in between. DNA of the CDR3: TGTGCCAGCAGTGAAGTCAGGGGAGAGACCCAGTACTTC. Translating gives CASSEVRGETQYF.